One and the same sample provided the 13 T cell receptor beta chains below, sequenced in a study of blood T cell repertoires in COVID-19. Generated by immunoSEQ multiplex PCR, the TCRdb table keeps only in-frame clones and is missing some. The table includes hundreds of thousands of clones, under 90% detected once. Sequenced input: PBMCs or T cells enriched from blood (not recorded which). The receptors originated from a woman aged 25 to 39 with acute COVID-19.

The rearrangement uses TRBV29-1 and TRBJ2-7; 8 bases fit TRBD1. Germline loops: CDR1 SQVTM, CDR2 ANQGSEA. V shed 7 bases, J shed 6 bases, and the junction held 11 bases outside the gene matches. The CDR3 has 13 residues. CDR3: CSAGQGEALEQYF. As DNA, the CDR3 is TGCAGCGCTGGACAGGGTGAAGCACTCGAGCAGTACTTC.

The chain couples TRBV27 to TRBJ1-6, with D possibly TRBD1 on 6 matching bases. CDR1 is MNHEY, CDR2 SMNVEV, per germline (reference sequence). Deletions cut 3 bases from V and 7 bases from J, with 13 bases between. The CDR3 runs 15 residues. CDR3 in amino acids: CASSLGAGVNSPLHF. CDR3 sequence (DNA): TGTGCCAGCAGTTTGGGGGCGGGTGTGAATTCACCCCTCCACTTT.

The rearrangement joins TRBV29-1 to TRBJ2-7, with 10 bases aligning to TRBD1. Germline CDR1 reads SQVTM; CDR2 reads ANQGSEA. This CDR3 spans 13 amino acids. Trimming at V came to 5 bases and at J to 2 bases, leaving 3 bases not matched to a gene. The CDR3 DNA reads TGCAGCGTTAAGGGACAGGGGACCTACGAGCAGTACTTC. It yields the protein CSVKGQGTYEQYF.

V is TRBV2 and J is TRBJ2-3; TRBD1 matches at 8 bases. The germline V gene has CDR1 SNHLY and CDR2 FYNNEI. This CDR3 comprises 14 residues. J lost 2 bases, V lost 5 bases, and 3 bases had no gene match. The CDR3 nucleotides read TGTGCCAGCAGTCGGGACAGGAACACAGATACGCAGTATTTT. Its translation: CASSRDRNTDTQYF.

In its sample, this clone was seen a few times. The V gene is TRBV29-1, the J gene TRBJ1-2; unclear D gene. Germline V gene data show CDR1 as SQVTM and CDR2 as ANQGSEA. V lost 0 bases to trimming and J lost 0 bases, with 8 bases between them. There are 14 residues in the CDR3. DNA of the CDR3: TGCAGCGTTGAAGACCGAGTGACTAACTATGGCTACACCTTC. Its translation: CSVEDRVTNYGYTF. Together with reference TRBV29-1 and TRBJ1-2, the CDR3 gives the full variable domain: SAVISQKPSRDICQRGTSLTIQCQVDSQVTMMFWYRQQPGQSLTLIATANQGSEATYESGFVIDKFPISRPNLTFSTLTVSNMSPEDSSIYLCSVEDRVTNYGYTFGSGTRLTVV.

The rearrangement joins TRBV6-2 or TRBV6-3 to TRBJ2-7, with TRBD2 matching over 7 bases. Per germline, CDR1 MNHEY and CDR2 SVGEGT. V dropped 3 bases and J dropped 2; count of bases not matched to a gene: 7. The CDR3 totals 15 residues. CDR3: CASSYVTSRPYEQYF. The DNA for the CDR3 is TGTGCCAGCAGTTATGTGACTAGCAGACCCTACGAGCAGTACTTC.

The gene calls are TRBV11-2 and TRBJ2-2; D is ambiguous. The CDR3 is 14 amino acids. Trimming left V 3 bases short and J 3 bases short, with 8 bases between. CDR1 and CDR2 from the germline V gene are SGHAT and FQNNGV. Written as DNA, the CDR3 is TGTGCCAGCAGCTTGGCCGGGTACACCGGGGAGCTGTTTTTT. Translation gives CASSLAGYTGELFF. Together with reference TRBV11-2 and TRBJ2-2, the CDR3 gives the full variable domain: EAGVAQSPRYKIIEKRQSVAFWCNPISGHATLYWYQQILGQGPKLLIQFQNNGVVDDSQLPKDRFSAERLKGVDSTLKIQPAKLEDSAVYLCASSLAGYTGELFFGEGSRLTVL.

The J gene is TRBJ1-1, the V gene TRBV2; D is undetermined. The CDR3 is 11 residues long. Germline CDR1 is SNHLY and CDR2 is FYNNEI. Deletions cut 7 bases from V and 8 bases from J, with 11 bases between. CDR3 DNA sequence: TGTGCCAGCACTAGGGAGAGAGAAGCTTTCTTT. Protein: CASTREREAFF.

V is TRBV10-3 and J is TRBJ1-5; 7 nucleotides agree with TRBD1. Losses at the gene ends were 10 bases for V and 5 bases for J; bases not matched to a gene: 11. The CDR3 covers 14 residues. The germline V gene encodes CDR1 ENHRY and CDR2 SYGVKD. CDR3 in amino acids: CATGTGDGDQPQHF. The CDR3 DNA reads as TGTGCCACCGGAACAGGGGATGGAGATCAGCCCCAGCATTTT.

The chain uses TRBV21-1 and TRBJ2-3; TRBD2 is the table's D call and was not checked against the DNA. TRBV21-1 is deemed a pseudogene. The CDR3 sequence is 18 residues long. CDR3 DNA: TGTGCCAGCAGCAAAGGGACTAGCGGGGGGGCCGGGACAGATACGCAGTATTTT. It codes for CASSKGTSGGAGTDTQYF.

The V and J genes are TRBV5-5 and TRBJ2-1, with TRBD2 matching 7 bases. Per germline, CDR1 SGHKS and CDR2 YYEKEE (reference sequence). The CDR3 loop spans 15 amino acids. With V trimmed by 3 bases and J by 6 bases, 9 bases remained unmatched. The CDR3 coding sequence is TGTGCCAGCAGCTGGACCGGGGGGACCTCCAATGAGCAGTTCTTC. Translation gives CASSWTGGTSNEQFF.

The chain couples TRBV5-6 to TRBJ1-6; perhaps TRBD1 as D (6 bases). V shed 0 bases and J shed 1 base, with 11 bases lying between them. In germline, CDR1 is SGHDT, CDR2 YYEEEE. CDR3 size: 17 residues. CDR3 nucleotides: TGTGCCAGCAGCTTGGACAGGGTTGTGTCCTATAATTCACCCCTCCACTTT. It is translated as CASSLDRVVSYNSPLHF.

This chain joins TRBV5-1 and TRBJ1-2, with 7 positions matching TRBD1. This CDR3 has 15 residues. CDR1 SGHRS and CDR2 YFSETQ come from the germline V gene. V shed 4 bases and J 4 bases; nucleotides not matched to a gene: 10. The CDR3 nucleotides are TGCGCCAGCAGCCAATCCGCCGCAGGGGGCTATGGCTACACCTTC. Amino acids: CASSQSAAGGYGYTF.